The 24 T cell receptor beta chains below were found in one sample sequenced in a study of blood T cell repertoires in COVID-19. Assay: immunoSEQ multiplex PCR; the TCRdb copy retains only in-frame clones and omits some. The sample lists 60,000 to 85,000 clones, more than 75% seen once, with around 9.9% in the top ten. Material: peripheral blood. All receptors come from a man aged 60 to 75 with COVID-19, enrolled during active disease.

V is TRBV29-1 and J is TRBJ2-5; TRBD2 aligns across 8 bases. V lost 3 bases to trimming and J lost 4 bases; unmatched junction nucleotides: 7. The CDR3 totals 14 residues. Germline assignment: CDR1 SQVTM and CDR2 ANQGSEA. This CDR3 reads CSVDGVSGIETQYF. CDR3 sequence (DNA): TGCAGCGTTGATGGGGTTAGCGGGATAGAGACCCAGTACTTC.

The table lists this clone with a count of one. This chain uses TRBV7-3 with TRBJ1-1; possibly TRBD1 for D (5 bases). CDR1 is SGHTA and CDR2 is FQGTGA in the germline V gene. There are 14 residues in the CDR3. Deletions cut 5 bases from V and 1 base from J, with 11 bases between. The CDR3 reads CASSIEGQNTEAFF. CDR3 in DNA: TGTGCCAGCAGCATTGAAGGACAGAACACTGAAGCTTTCTTT.

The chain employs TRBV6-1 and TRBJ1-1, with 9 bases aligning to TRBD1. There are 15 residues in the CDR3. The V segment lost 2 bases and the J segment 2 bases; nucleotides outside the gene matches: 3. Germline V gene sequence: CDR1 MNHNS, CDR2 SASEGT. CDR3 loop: CASSELGQGNTEAFF. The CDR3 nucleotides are TGTGCCAGCAGTGAACTGGGACAGGGCAACACTGAAGCTTTCTTT.

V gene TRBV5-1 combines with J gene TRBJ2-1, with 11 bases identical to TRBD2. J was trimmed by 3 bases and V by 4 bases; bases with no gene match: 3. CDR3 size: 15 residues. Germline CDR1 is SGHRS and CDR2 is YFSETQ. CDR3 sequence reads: CASSETSGSYNEQFF. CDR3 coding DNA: TGCGCCAGCAGCGAAACTAGCGGGAGCTACAATGAGCAGTTCTTC.

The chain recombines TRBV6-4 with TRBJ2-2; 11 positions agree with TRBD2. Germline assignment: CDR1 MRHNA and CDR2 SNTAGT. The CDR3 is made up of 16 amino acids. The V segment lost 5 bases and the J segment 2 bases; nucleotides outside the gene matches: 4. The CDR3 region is CASSKLAGDNTGELFF. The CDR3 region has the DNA TGTGCCAGCAGTAAACTAGCGGGAGATAACACCGGGGAGCTGTTTTTT.

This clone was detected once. The CDR3 bases are TGCGCCAGCAGCTTGGCCGGGGTGGACGAGCAGTACTTC. Its protein is CASSLAGVDEQYF. This chain joins TRBV5-1 and TRBJ2-7; a possible D gene is TRBD2 (5 bases). Looked up from germline, CDR1 is SGHRS and CDR2 is YFSETQ. The CDR3 consists of 13 residues. V shed 0 bases and J shed 5 bases, with 9 bases lying between them.

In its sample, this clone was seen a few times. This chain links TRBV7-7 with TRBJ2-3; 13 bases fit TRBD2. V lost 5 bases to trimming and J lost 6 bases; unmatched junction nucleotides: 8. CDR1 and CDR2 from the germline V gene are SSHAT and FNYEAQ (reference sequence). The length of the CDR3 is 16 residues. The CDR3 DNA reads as TGTGCCAGCAGCACAGGACTAGCGGGGGCTCGGGATACGCAGTATTTT. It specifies CASSTGLAGARDTQYF.

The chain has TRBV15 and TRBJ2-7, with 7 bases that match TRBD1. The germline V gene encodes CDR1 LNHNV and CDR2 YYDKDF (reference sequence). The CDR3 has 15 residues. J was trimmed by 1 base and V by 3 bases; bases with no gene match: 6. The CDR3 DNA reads TGTGCCACCAGCAGGGAACGGGACAGATCCTACGAGCAGTACTTC. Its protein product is CATSRERDRSYEQYF. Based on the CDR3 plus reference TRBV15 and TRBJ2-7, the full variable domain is DAMVIQNPRYQVTQFGKPVTLSCSQTLNHNVMYWYQQKSSQAPKLLFHYYDKDFNNEADTPDNFQSRRPNTSFCFLDIRSPGLGDTAMYLCATSRERDRSYEQYFGPGTRLTVT.

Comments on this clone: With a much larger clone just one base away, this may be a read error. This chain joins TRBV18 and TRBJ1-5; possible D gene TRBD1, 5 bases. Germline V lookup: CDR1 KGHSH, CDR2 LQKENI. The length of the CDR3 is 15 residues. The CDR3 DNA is TGTGCCAGCCCACCCGAACAGGCGAGCAATCAGCCCCAGCATTTT. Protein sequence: CASPPEQASNQPQHF.

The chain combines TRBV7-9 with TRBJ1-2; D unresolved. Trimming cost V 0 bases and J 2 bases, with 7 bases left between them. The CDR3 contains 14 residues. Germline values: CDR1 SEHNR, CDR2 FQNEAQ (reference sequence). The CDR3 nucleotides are TGTGCCAGCAGCTTAGCACAGCCAAACTATGGCTACACCTTC. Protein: CASSLAQPNYGYTF.

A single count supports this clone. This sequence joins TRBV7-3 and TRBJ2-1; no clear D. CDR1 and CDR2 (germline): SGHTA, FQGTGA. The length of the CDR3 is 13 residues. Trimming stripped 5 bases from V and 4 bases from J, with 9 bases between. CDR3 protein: CASSASQYNEQFF. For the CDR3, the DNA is TGTGCCAGCAGCGCCTCTCAGTACAATGAGCAGTTCTTC.

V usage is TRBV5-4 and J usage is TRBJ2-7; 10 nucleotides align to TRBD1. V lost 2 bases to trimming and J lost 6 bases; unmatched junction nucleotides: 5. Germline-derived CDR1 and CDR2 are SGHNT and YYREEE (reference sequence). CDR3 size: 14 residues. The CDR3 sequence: CASSLPGTGVEQYF. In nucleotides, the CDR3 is TGTGCCAGCAGCTTACCCGGGACAGGGGTCGAGCAGTACTTC.

The CDR3 protein is CASSPGQPTNEKLFF. The CDR3 DNA follows: TGTGCCAGCAGCCCGGGACAGCCAACTAATGAAAAACTGTTTTTT. The genes are TRBV7-9 and TRBJ1-4; 7 positions match TRBD1. In germline, CDR1 is SEHNR, CDR2 FQNEAQ (reference sequence). The CDR3 has 15 residues. Trimming took 5 bases from V and 0 from J; bases not matched to a gene: 3.

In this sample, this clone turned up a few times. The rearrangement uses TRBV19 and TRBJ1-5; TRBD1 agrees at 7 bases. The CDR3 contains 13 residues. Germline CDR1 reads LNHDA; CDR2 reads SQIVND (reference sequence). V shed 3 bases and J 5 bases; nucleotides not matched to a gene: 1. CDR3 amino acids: CASSITGDQPQHF. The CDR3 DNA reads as TGTGCCAGTAGTATTACAGGGGATCAGCCCCAGCATTTT.

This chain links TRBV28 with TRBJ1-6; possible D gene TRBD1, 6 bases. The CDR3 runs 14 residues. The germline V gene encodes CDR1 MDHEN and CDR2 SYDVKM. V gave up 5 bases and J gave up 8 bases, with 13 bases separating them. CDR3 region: CASSTGQPYSPLHF. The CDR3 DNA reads TGTGCCAGCAGTACAGGACAGCCTTATTCACCCCTCCACTTT.

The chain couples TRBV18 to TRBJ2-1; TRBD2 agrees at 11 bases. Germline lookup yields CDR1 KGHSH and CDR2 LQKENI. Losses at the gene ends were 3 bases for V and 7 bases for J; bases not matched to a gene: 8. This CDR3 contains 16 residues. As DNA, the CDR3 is TGTGCCAGCTCACCCCTAACTAGCGGGAGTGGTAATGAGCAGTTCTTC. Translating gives CASSPLTSGSGNEQFF.

CDR3 residues: CASSQVSDGGPLKQYF. In nucleotides, the CDR3 is TGCGCCAGCAGCCAAGTTTCGGACGGAGGTCCCCTCAAGCAGTACTTC. The chain links TRBV4-1 to TRBJ2-7, with D perhaps matching TRBD2 (5 bases). Looked up from germline, CDR1 is MGHRA and CDR2 is YSYEKL. The V end was cut by 1 base, the J end by 8 bases, with 21 bases between. This CDR3 comprises 16 residues.

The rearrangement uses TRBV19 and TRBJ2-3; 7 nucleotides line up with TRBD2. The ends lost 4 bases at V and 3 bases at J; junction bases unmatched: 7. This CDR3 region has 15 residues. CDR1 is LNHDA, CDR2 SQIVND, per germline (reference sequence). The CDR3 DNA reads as TGTGCCAGTAGTACCCTGGCTAGCGGAACAGATACGCAGTATTTT. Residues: CASSTLASGTDTQYF.

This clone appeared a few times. The CDR3 reads CASSLYEDREYEQYF. In DNA, the CDR3 is TGTGCCAGCAGTTTATACGAGGACAGGGAATACGAGCAGTACTTC. The V call is TRBV28, the J call TRBJ2-7; the match to TRBD1 covers 8 bases. The germline V gene encodes CDR1 MDHEN and CDR2 SYDVKM. The J segment lost 4 bases and the V segment lost 1 base, leaving 6 bases of the junction unmatched. This CDR3 is 15 amino acids long.

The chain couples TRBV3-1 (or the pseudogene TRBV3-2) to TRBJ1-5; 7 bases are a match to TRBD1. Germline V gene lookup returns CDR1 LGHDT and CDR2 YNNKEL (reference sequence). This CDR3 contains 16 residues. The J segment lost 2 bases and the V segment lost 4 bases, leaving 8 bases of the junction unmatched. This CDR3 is CASSRTGVGGNQPQHF. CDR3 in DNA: TGTGCCAGCAGCCGCACAGGGGTAGGAGGCAATCAGCCCCAGCATTTT.

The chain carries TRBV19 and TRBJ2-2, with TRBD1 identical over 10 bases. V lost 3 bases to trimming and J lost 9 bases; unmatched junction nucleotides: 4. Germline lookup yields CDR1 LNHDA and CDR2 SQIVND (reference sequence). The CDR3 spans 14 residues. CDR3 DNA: TGTGCCAGTAGTATCGGACAGGGGGTACGGGAGCTGTTTTTT. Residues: CASSIGQGVRELFF.

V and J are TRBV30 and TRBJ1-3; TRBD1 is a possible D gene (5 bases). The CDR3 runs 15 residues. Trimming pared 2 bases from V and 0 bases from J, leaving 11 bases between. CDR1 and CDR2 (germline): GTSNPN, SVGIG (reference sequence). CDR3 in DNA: TGTGCCTGGAGTTTGGGGGGGGACTCTGGAAACACCATATATTTT. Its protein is CAWSLGGDSGNTIYF.

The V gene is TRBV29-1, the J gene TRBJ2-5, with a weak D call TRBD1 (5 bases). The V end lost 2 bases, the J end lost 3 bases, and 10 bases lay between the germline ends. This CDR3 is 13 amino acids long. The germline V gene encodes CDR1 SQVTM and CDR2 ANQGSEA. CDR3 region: CSVEIGQKETQYF. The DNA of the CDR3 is TGCAGCGTTGAAATAGGACAAAAAGAGACCCAGTACTTC.

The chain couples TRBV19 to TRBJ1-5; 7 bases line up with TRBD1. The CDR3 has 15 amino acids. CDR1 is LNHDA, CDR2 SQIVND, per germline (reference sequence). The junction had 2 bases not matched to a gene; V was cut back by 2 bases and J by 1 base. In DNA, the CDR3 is TGTGCCAGTAGTATACAGGGGGGAAGCAATCAGCCCCAGCATTTT. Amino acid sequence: CASSIQGGSNQPQHF.